These T cell receptor beta chains were read from a single sample in a study of blood T cells in healthy people across ages. Each CDR3 protein is one row after TCRdb ran MiXCR on the 5' RACE reads. This table holds about 780,000 distinct CDR3 sequences, about half found once. The sequencing sample was made of blood. Receptor source: a man older than 75 in good health. CDR3s include the opening cysteine and the closing phenylalanine or tryptophan. Fields, in order: J gene, clone size, D gene, V gene, CDR3 protein, CDR3 DNA. The D gene is left open where the match is weak. Only some rows state a clone size, as once, few, many or a class for expanded clones.

>TRBJ2-5|NA|NA|TRBV7-2
CASSQPQGFRDQETQYF
TGTGCCAGCAGCCAACCTCAGGGGTTTAGAGACCAAGAGACCCAGTACTTC
>TRBJ2-1|NA|TRBD1|TRBV12-5
CASALGQGRWNEQFF
TGTGCTAGTGCACTGGGACAGGGACGTTGGAATGAGCAGTTCTTC
>TRBJ2-1|few|NA|TRBV6-6
CASSPPGEVAFF
TGTGCCAGCAGTCCCCCAGGGGAGGTTGCGTTCTTC
>TRBJ2-7|few|TRBD2|TRBV12-3/TRBV12-4
CASRNSAGGGEQYF
TGTGCCAGCAGAAATTCAGCGGGAGGAGGCGAGCAGTACTTC
>TRBJ2-1|many|TRBD2|TRBV11-2
CASSPTPLAGGVNEQFF
TGTGCCAGCAGCCCCACCCCGCTAGCGGGAGGTGTGAATGAGCAGTTCTTC
>TRBJ2-4|NA|NA|TRBV7-2
CASSLVLSPAKNIQYF
TGTGCCAGCAGCTTAGTGTTGAGCCCCGCCAAAAACATTCAGTACTTC
>TRBJ2-7|few|TRBD2|TRBV28
CARVAGGPYEQYF
TGTGCCAGAGTAGCGGGAGGGCCCTACGAGCAGTACTTC
>TRBJ1-4|NA|NA|TRBV4-1
CASSPLGGQINEKLFF
TGCGCCAGCAGCCCACTGGGGGGGCAGATTAATGAAAAACTGTTTTTT
>TRBJ2-3|NA|NA|TRBV10-3
CAISAGLAQYF
TGTGCCATCAGTGCCGGATTAGCGCAGTATTTT
>TRBJ2-2|NA|NA|TRBV29-1
CSVVGLASEGELFF
TGCAGCGTTGTTGGGCTGGCTAGCGAGGGGGAGCTGTTTTTT
>TRBJ2-1|NA|NA|TRBV7-6
CASSVAPNNEQFF
TGTGCCAGCAGCGTAGCGCCGAATAATGAGCAGTTCTTC
>TRBJ2-3|NA|NA|TRBV7-9
CASSLLSSQGTDTQYF
TGTGCCAGCAGCTTACTTAGCTCCCAGGGAACAGATACGCAGTATTTT
>TRBJ1-1|NA|TRBD1|TRBV20-1
CSARGVQGGTEAFF
TGCAGTGCTAGAGGGGTCCAGGGGGGGACTGAAGCTTTCTTT
>TRBJ1-5|few|NA|TRBV29-1
CSAQDSNQPQHF
TGCAGCGCCCAAGATAGCAATCAGCCCCAGCATTTT
>TRBJ2-2|NA|NA|TRBV2
CASSEVNTNTGELFF
TGTGCCAGCAGTGAAGTTAATACGAACACCGGGGAGCTGTTTTTT
>TRBJ2-5|few|NA|TRBV3-1
CASSQNIETQYF
TGTGCCAGCAGCCAAAATATTGAGACCCAGTACTTC
>TRBJ2-1|NA|TRBD2|TRBV4-2
CASSQDHLAGWDEQFF
TGTGCCAGCAGCCAAGATCACCTAGCGGGATGGGATGAGCAGTTCTTC
>TRBJ2-1|NA|NA|TRBV7-9
CASSLRRAEDSSYNEQFF
TGTGCCAGCAGCTTAAGACGGGCAGAAGATAGCTCCTACAATGAGCAGTTCTTC
>TRBJ1-2|few|NA|TRBV20-1
CSGGGNYGYTF
TGCAGTGGCGGGGGGAACTATGGCTACACCTTC
>TRBJ1-2|NA|NA|TRBV5-1
CASSWDSYGYTF
TGCGCCAGCAGTTGGGATAGCTATGGCTACACCTTC
>TRBJ2-6|once|NA|TRBV6-1
CATMPRVSGANVLTF
TGTGCCACCATGCCCCGAGTCTCTGGGGCCAACGTCCTGACTTTC
>TRBJ2-5|NA|TRBD2|TRBV7-2
CASSLGRLAEREQYF
TGTGCCAGCAGCTTAGGCCGACTAGCGGAGAGGGAGCAGTACTTC
>TRBJ2-7|few|NA|TRBV5-4
CASSFWGSSYEQYF
TGTGCCAGCAGCTTCTGGGGGAGCTCCTACGAGCAGTACTTC
>TRBJ2-7|NA|TRBD1|TRBV5-1
CASTSTGGGEQYF
TGCGCCAGCACCTCGACAGGGGGTGGTGAGCAGTACTTC
>TRBJ1-1|NA|NA|TRBV12-3/TRBV12-4
CASSLDSAGVRNTEAFF
TGTGCCAGCAGTTTAGACTCCGCAGGAGTGCGCAACACTGAGGCTTTCTTT
>TRBJ2-2|NA|TRBD2|TRBV5-1
CASSFTGTTITGELFF
TGCGCCAGCAGCTTTACCGGGACTACCATCACCGGGGAGCTGTTTTTT
>TRBJ2-7|NA|NA|TRBV12-3/TRBV12-4
CASSFGGTAAYEQYF
TGTGCCAGCAGTTTCGGCGGGACCGCCGCCTACGAGCAGTACTTC
>TRBJ2-1|NA|NA|TRBV12-3/TRBV12-4
CASKKKGGLSSYNEQFF
TGTGCCAGCAAAAAGAAGGGGGGATTGAGCTCCTACAATGAGCAGTTCTTC
>TRBJ2-6|many|NA|TRBV7-2
CASSAHSSGANVLTF
TGTGCCAGCAGCGCACACAGCTCTGGGGCCAACGTCCTGACTTTC
>TRBJ2-1|NA|NA|TRBV19
CASSIGPLNEQFF
TGTGCCAGTAGTATAGGGCCACTCAATGAGCAGTTCTTC
>TRBJ2-5|NA|NA|TRBV4-2
CASSQVTTRGVNEQYF
TGTGCCAGCAGCCAAGTAACGACCAGAGGGGTCAATGAGCAGTACTTC
>TRBJ2-1|few|TRBD1|TRBV29-1
CSVYLGTAYDNEQFF
TGCAGCGTGTATTTAGGGACAGCCTACGACAATGAGCAGTTCTTC
>TRBJ2-7|NA|NA|TRBV12-3/TRBV12-4
CDSSVVGSYEQYF
TGTGACAGCAGTGTAGTTGGTTCCTACGAGCAGTACTTC
>TRBJ2-6|NA|NA|TRBV29-1
CSVSGSGANVLTF
TGCAGCGTCTCTGGGTCTGGGGCCAACGTCCTGACTTTC
>TRBJ2-7|few|NA|TRBV10-3
CATAGWGMGDEQYF
TGTGCTACGGCCGGTTGGGGAATGGGGGACGAGCAGTACTTC
>TRBJ2-2|few|NA|TRBV9
CASSDGAGEGGLFF
TGTGCCAGCAGCGATGGGGCGGGAGAAGGGGGGCTGTTTTTT
>TRBJ2-3|NA|NA|TRBV7-3
CASSSLVNTDTQYF
TGTGCCAGCAGCTCCTTGGTCAACACAGATACGCAGTATTTT
>TRBJ2-2|once|NA|TRBV6-1
CAGRFGNANTGELFF
TGTGCGGGGAGGTTTGGTAACGCCAACACCGGGGAGCTGTTTTTT
>TRBJ1-6|NA|TRBD1|TRBV5-5
CASSRQGDSPLHF
TGTGCCAGCAGCCGACAGGGCGATTCACCCCTCCACTTT
>TRBJ2-7|NA|TRBD1|TRBV20-1
CSANPGTGAYEQYF
TGCAGTGCTAATCCCGGGACAGGGGCATACGAGCAGTACTTC
>TRBJ2-6|many|NA|TRBV25-1
CASSGANVLTF
TGTGCCAGCTCTGGGGCCAACGTCCTGACTTTC
>TRBJ1-2|NA|NA|TRBV7-9
CASSPQQAIYYGYTF
TGTGCCAGCAGCCCCCAACAGGCTATCTACTATGGCTACACCTTC
>TRBJ1-5|NA|TRBD1|TRBV7-2
CASLVYAGGQPQHF
TGTGCCAGCTTAGTGTATGCAGGGGGCCAGCCCCAGCATTTT
>TRBJ2-7|NA|TRBD2|TRBV20-1
CSARVLREDEQYF
TGCAGTGCTAGAGTGTTGCGGGAGGACGAGCAGTACTTC
>TRBJ2-1|few|NA|TRBV6-5
CASSDLRGSEQFF
TGTGCCAGCAGTGATTTGAGGGGGTCTGAGCAGTTCTTC
>TRBJ2-7|once|NA|TRBV3-1
CASSLPPGEQYF
TGTGCCAGCAGCCTGCCCCCGGGCGAGCAGTACTTC
>TRBJ1-2|NA|NA|TRBV4-3
CASSQDVSVSAYGYTF
TGCGCCAGCAGCCAAGATGTCTCGGTCTCCGCCTATGGCTACACCTTC
>TRBJ2-5|few|NA|TRBV5-1
CASTLPGQETQYF
TGCGCCAGCACCCTGCCGGGCCAAGAGACCCAGTACTTC
>TRBJ2-1|NA|NA|TRBV7-2
CASSGVSGDSEQFF
TGTGCCAGCAGTGGGGTTAGCGGGGACAGTGAGCAGTTCTTC
>TRBJ1-5|NA|NA|TRBV20-1
CSAIGGGSNQPQHF
TGCAGTGCCATAGGGGGGGGTAGCAATCAGCCCCAGCATTTT
>TRBJ1-6|NA|NA|TRBV21-1
CASSFVWVTSVNSPLHF
TGTGCCAGCAGCTTTGTCTGGGTAACGTCTGTAAATTCACCCCTCCACTTT
>TRBJ2-5|NA|NA|TRBV9
CASSVAGMAVEQYF
TGTGCCAGCAGCGTAGCGGGGATGGCCGTTGAGCAGTACTTC
>TRBJ2-1|few|NA|TRBV3-1
CASSQVGRDLGEQFF
TGTGCCAGCAGCCAAGTGGGGCGGGACTTAGGTGAGCAGTTCTTC
>TRBJ2-1|few|TRBD2|TRBV27
CASSPTIAGVGNEQFF
TGTGCCAGCAGTCCAACCATAGCGGGAGTAGGTAATGAGCAGTTCTTC